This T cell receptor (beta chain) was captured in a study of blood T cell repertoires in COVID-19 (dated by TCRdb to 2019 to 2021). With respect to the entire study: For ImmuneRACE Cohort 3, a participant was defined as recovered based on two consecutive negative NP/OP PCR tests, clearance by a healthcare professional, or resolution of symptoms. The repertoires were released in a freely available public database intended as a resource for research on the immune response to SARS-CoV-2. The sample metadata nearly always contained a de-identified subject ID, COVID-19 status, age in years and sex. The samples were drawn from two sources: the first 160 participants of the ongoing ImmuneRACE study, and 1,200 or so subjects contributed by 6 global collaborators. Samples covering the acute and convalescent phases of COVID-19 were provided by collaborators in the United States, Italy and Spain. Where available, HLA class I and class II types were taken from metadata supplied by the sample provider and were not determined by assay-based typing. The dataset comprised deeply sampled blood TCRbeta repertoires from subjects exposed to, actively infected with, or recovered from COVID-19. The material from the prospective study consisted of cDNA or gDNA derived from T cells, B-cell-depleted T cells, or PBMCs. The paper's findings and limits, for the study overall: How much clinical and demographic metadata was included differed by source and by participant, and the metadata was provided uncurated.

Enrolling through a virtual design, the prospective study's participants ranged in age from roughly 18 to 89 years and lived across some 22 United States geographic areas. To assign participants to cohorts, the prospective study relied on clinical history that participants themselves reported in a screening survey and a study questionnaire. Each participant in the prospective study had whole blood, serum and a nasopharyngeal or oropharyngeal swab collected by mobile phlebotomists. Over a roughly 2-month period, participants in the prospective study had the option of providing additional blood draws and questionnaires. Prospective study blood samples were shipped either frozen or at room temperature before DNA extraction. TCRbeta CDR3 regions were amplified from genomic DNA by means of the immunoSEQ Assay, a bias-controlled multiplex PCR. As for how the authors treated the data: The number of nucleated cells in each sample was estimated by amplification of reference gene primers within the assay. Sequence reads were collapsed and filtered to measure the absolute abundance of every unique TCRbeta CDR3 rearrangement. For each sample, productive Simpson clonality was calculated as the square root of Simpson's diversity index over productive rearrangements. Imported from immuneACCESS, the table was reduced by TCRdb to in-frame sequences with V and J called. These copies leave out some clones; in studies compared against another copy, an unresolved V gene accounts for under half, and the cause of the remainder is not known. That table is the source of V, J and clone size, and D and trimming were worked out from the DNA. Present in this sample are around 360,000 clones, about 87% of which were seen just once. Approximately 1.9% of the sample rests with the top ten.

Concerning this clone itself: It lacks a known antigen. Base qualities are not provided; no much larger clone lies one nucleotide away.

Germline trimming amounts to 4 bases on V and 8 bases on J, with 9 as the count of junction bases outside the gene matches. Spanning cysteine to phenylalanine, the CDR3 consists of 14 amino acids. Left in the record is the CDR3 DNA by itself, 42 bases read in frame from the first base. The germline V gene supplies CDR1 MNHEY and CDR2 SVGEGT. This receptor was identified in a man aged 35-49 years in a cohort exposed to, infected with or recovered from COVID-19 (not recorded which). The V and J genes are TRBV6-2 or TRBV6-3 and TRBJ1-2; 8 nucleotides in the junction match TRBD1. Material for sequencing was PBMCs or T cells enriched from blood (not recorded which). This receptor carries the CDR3 CASSSPTGARGYTF. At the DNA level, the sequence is TGTGCCAGCAGTTCCCCGACAGGGGCGCGGGGCTACACCTTC.